The 20 T cell receptor beta chains presented below share a single source sample, sequenced in a study of Ad26.COV2.S vaccination and SARS-CoV-2 variants listed by TCRdb under 2021. The treatment or condition label on this specimen signifies: some 20 received Ad26.COV2.S at low or high dose, single or two shots; 5 received placebo; per-sample allocation not given. Repertoires of vaccine and placebo recipients were sequenced from samples taken on day 63 after the first injection. Receptors were amplified or captured by the immunoSEQ multiplex PCR assay. TCRdb mirrors the immuneACCESS table, restricted to in-frame sequences. Some clones are absent from its copies; in checked studies, under half trace to an unresolved V gene, and the reason for the others is unknown. This sample has roughly 350,000 clones in its table, and about 87% of those were observed once. Clones ranked in the top ten supply 6.4% of the sample.

This material consisted of peripheral blood, taken in a trial of Ad26.COV2.S vaccine versus placebo. The receptors derive from a person aged 18-60 years who received the Ad26.COV2.S COVID-19 vaccine or a placebo.

The chain employs TRBV9 and TRBJ1-2; D remains unclear. Trimming shortened V by 0 bases and J by 6 bases, and 9 bases separated the two germline ends. Germline V gives CDR1 SGDLS, CDR2 YYNGEE. This CDR3 has 13 amino acids. CDR3 nucleotides: TGTGCCAGCAGCGTAGAGGGCAGGAATGGCTACACCTTC. Translating it yields CASSVEGRNGYTF. The full variable domain, its missing parts supplied by reference TRBV9 and TRBJ1-2, is DSGVTQTPKHLITATGQRVTLRCSPRSGDLSVYWYQQSLDQGLQFLIQYYNGEERAKGNILERFSAQQFPDLHSELNLSSLELGDSALYFCASSVEGRNGYTFGSGTRLTVV.

The genes are TRBV27 and TRBJ2-1, with 14 bases lining up with TRBD2. This CDR3 is built from 19 residues. Germline trimming cut 5 bases from V and 1 base from J; bases unmatched to any gene: 10. Per germline, CDR1 MNHEY and CDR2 SMNVEV (reference sequence). The CDR3 DNA follows: TGTGCCAGCAGTATACAAACCGGGACTAGCGGGAGTTCCTACAATGAGCAGTTCTTC. Translation gives CASSIQTGTSGSSYNEQFF.

The chain combines TRBV10-3 with TRBJ2-1, with a possible D match to TRBD1 (6 bases). CDR3 length: 15 amino acids. V shed 5 bases and J shed 2 bases, with 13 bases lying between them. Germline V lookup: CDR1 ENHRY, CDR2 SYGVKD. CDR3 in amino acids: CAISLTGPTYNEQFF. CDR3 DNA sequence: TGTGCCATCAGTCTAACAGGGCCCACCTACAATGAGCAGTTCTTC.

This rearrangement joins TRBV6-2 or TRBV6-3 to TRBJ2-1; 11 bases fit TRBD2. V shed 6 bases and J 2 bases; nucleotides not matched to a gene: 6. The CDR3 contains 16 residues. The V gene's germline CDR1 is MNHEY and CDR2 SVGEGT. The CDR3 DNA sequence: TGTGCCAGCAGCCGCGGGACTAGCGGACCCTACAATGAGCAGTTCTTC. It yields the protein CASSRGTSGPYNEQFF.

The chain combines TRBV28 with TRBJ2-7; 10 bases align to TRBD1. The CDR3 has 13 residues. CDR1 and CDR2 (germline): MDHEN, SYDVKM. The junction had 3 bases not matched to a gene; V was cut back by 6 bases and J by 4 bases. The CDR3 nucleotides are TGTGCCAGCAGACGGACAGGGGGGTACGAGCAGTACTTC. It is translated as CASRRTGGYEQYF.

This rearrangement joins TRBV7-2 to TRBJ2-7; no firm D call. The CDR3 runs to 12 residues. With 5 bases removed from V and 6 bases from J, the gap between germline ends came to 11 bases. Germline CDR1 SGHTA, CDR2 FQGNSA. The CDR3 region is CASSRRISEQYF. The CDR3 region has the DNA TGTGCCAGCAGCCGCAGGATCTCCGAGCAGTACTTC.

CDR3 DNA: TGTGCCAGCAGCGTAAGGACTAGCGTATCCTACAATGAGCAGTTCTTC. Encoded protein: CASSVRTSVSYNEQFF. The rearrangement uses TRBV9 and TRBJ2-1, with TRBD2 identical over 9 bases. Germline CDR1 SGDLS, CDR2 YYNGEE. The CDR3 consists of 16 residues. V dropped 1 base and J dropped 1; count of bases not matched to a gene: 3.

The CDR3 DNA reads TGTGCCAGCAGCCCAATTACTAGACGGCGGTCCTACGAGCAGTACTTC. It specifies CASSPITRRRSYEQYF. The chain carries TRBV11-2 and TRBJ2-7; weak D call: TRBD2 (5 bases). V was trimmed by 5 bases and J by 1 base, leaving 18 bases between them. From germline, CDR1 is SGHAT and CDR2 FQNNGV. The CDR3 covers 16 residues.

CDR3 sequence: CAWTDSLGQSNQPQHF. The CDR3 DNA reads as TGTGCCTGGACGGACTCCCTGGGACAGAGCAATCAGCCCCAGCATTTT. This rearrangement joins TRBV30 to TRBJ1-5; 7 bases are shared with TRBD1. This CDR3 region has 16 residues. V shed 4 bases, J shed 1 base, and the junction held 10 bases outside the gene matches. Germline assignment: CDR1 GTSNPN and CDR2 SVGIG (reference sequence).

J is TRBJ1-4 and V is TRBV14; D possibly corresponds to TRBD1 (6 bases). The CDR3 totals 12 residues. V was pared by 1 base and J by 11 bases, with 8 bases between. The V gene's germline CDR1 is SGHDN and CDR2 FVKESK. CDR3 nucleotide sequence: TGTGCCAGCAGCCAAGTAGGGGGGAAACTGTTTTTT. This encodes CASSQVGGKLFF.

The chain has TRBV7-2 and TRBJ1-4; D not resolved. The germline V gene has CDR1 SGHTA and CDR2 FQGNSA. Trimming removed 3 bases at V and 8 bases at J, with 13 bases between. The CDR3 consists of 14 residues. CDR3 region: CASSFRSFGEKLFF. Written as DNA, the CDR3 is TGTGCCAGCAGCTTCCGCAGCTTTGGCGAAAAACTGTTTTTT.

The V call is TRBV5-1, the J call TRBJ1-2, with D hard to call. The CDR3 is 12 residues long. Germline V gene sequence: CDR1 SGHRS, CDR2 YFSETQ. V dropped 5 bases and J dropped 8 bases, with 13 bases sitting between them. The CDR3 is CASSPVGIGYTF. The CDR3 DNA reads as TGCGCCAGCAGTCCGGTGGGCATAGGCTACACCTTC.

The chain recombines TRBV27 with TRBJ2-7; 10 nucleotides match TRBD1. The ends lost 5 bases at V and 6 bases at J; junction bases unmatched: 13. The germline V gene encodes CDR1 MNHEY and CDR2 SMNVEV (reference sequence). CDR3 length: 16 residues. The CDR3 DNA sequence: TGTGCCAGCAGTCCCCGACAGGGGGCGGGCTTAAGCGAGCAGTACTTC. It specifies CASSPRQGAGLSEQYF.

The chain is built from TRBV19 and TRBJ2-1, with D hard to call. Germline V gives CDR1 LNHDA, CDR2 SQIVND (reference sequence). V was shortened by 5 bases and J by 3 bases, with 14 bases between the two germline ends. This CDR3 has 15 residues. The CDR3 loop is CASSEESQRYNEQFF. The CDR3 bases are TGTGCCAGTAGTGAGGAGTCTCAGCGCTACAATGAGCAGTTCTTC.

The rearrangement links TRBV19 to TRBJ2-6, with 9 nucleotides matching TRBD1. CDR3 length: 16 amino acids. Germline assignment: CDR1 LNHDA and CDR2 SQIVND (reference sequence). V gave up 7 bases and J gave up 3 bases; unmatched junction bases: 7. CDR3 residues: CASKRTGDGGANVLTF. DNA for the CDR3: TGTGCCAGTAAGCGGACAGGGGACGGTGGGGCCAACGTCCTGACTTTC. The variable domain in full, completed from reference TRBV19 and TRBJ2-6, reads DGGITQSPKYLFRKEGQNVTLSCEQNLNHDAMYWYRQDPGQGLRLIYYSQIVNDFQKGDIAEGYSVSREKKESFPLTVTSAQKNPTAFYLCASKRTGDGGANVLTFGAGSRLTVL.

CDR3 sequence: CASTLPKNTGNTEAFF. For the CDR3, the DNA is TGTGCCAGCACCTTACCAAAAAACACAGGGAACACTGAAGCTTTCTTT. The chain recombines TRBV6-6 with TRBJ1-1, with TRBD1 as a possible D gene (5 bases). CDR1 MNHNY and CDR2 SVGAGI come from the germline V gene (reference sequence). This CDR3 region has 16 residues. Trimming shortened V by 7 bases and J by 1 base, and 19 bases separated the two germline ends.

The V gene is TRBV10-3, the J gene TRBJ1-6, with 7 bases fitting TRBD1. CDR3 length: 14 amino acids. Germline trimming cut 6 bases from V and 7 bases from J; bases unmatched to any gene: 6. The germline CDR1 and CDR2 sequences are ENHRY and SYGVKD. The CDR3 coding sequence is TGTGCCATCAGCCCCGAGGGGGCCAATTCACCCCTCCACTTT. Encoded protein: CAISPEGANSPLHF.

The chain employs TRBV18 and TRBJ2-3; possibly TRBD1 for D (6 bases). This CDR3 has 14 residues. Germline assignment: CDR1 KGHSH and CDR2 LQKENI. The ends were cut back, 6 bases at V and 4 bases at J, with 14 bases in the middle. The CDR3 region has the DNA TGTGCCAGCTCCCCTACAGGGTTACCAGATACGCAGTATTTT. Translation gives CASSPTGLPDTQYF.

This rearrangement joins TRBV5-4 to TRBJ1-2; the D is unclear. Per germline, CDR1 SGHNT and CDR2 YYREEE (reference sequence). The CDR3 loop spans 14 amino acids. Between the trimmed V and J ends, which lost 3 bases and 4 bases, there was a span of 13 bases. The CDR3 DNA reads as TGTGCCAGCAGCTCCAGCGGCGGAGCCTATGGCTACACCTTC. This gives the protein CASSSSGGAYGYTF.

The J gene is TRBJ1-2, the V gene TRBV5-4, with a tentative D call TRBD1 (5 bases). Trimming stripped 4 bases from V and 8 bases from J, with 15 bases between. Germline CDR1 and CDR2: SGHNT and YYREEE (reference sequence). The CDR3 contains 13 residues. CDR3 sequence: CASSQIAYRGYTF. CDR3 bases: TGTGCCAGCAGCCAAATTGCCTACAGGGGCTACACCTTC.